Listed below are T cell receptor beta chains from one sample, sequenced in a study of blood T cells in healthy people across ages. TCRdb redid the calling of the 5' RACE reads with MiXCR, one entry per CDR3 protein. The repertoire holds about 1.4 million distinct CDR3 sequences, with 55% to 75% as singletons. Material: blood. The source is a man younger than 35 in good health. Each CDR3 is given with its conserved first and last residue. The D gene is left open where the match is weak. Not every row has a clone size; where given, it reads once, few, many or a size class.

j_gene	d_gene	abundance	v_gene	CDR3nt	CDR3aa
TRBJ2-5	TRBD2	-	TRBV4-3	TGCGCCAGCAGCCAAGATAAAGGCCGGGAGGGGTTCCTCGAGACGAAGTACTTC	CASSQDKGREGFLETKYF
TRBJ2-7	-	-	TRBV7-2	TGTGCCAGCAGCTTAGAGGTCGCTAGCTCCTACGAGCAGTACTTC	CASSLEVASSYEQYF
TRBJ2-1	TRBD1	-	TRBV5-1	TGCGCCAGCAGCCGATTTCCGGGACAGGCGAACAATGAGCAGTTCTTC	CASSRFPGQANNEQFF
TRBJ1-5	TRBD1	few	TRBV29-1	TGCAGCGCACGGGGGACAGATAGCAATCAGCCCCAGCATTTT	CSARGTDSNQPQHF
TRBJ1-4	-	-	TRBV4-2	TGTGCCAGCAGCCAAGATCCCTCGCATGTCAGGGTATTTGAAAAACTGTTTTTT	CASSQDPSHVRVFEKLFF
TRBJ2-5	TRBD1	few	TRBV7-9	TGTGCCAGCAGCAAACAGGGGGCGAAGTACTTC	CASSKQGAKYF
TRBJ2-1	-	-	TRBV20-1	TGCAGTGTTACCCAAGGCAGGACCTACAATGAGCAGTTCTTC	CSVTQGRTYNEQFF
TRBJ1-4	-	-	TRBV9	TGTGCCAGCAGCGTAGCTGGGACCAACTCAAATGAAAAACTGTTTTTT	CASSVAGTNSNEKLFF
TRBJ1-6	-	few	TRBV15	TGTGCCACCAGCGGTGGGGTTAGCTCCTATAATTCACCCCTCCACTTT	CATSGGVSSYNSPLHF
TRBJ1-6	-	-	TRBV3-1	TGTGCCAGCAGCCAAGATCGACCAGATGATAATTCACCCCTCCACTTT	CASSQDRPDDNSPLHF
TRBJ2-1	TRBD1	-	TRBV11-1	TGTGCCAGCAGCCCTGGACAGGGGGCTCCCGAGCAGTTCTTC	CASSPGQGAPEQFF
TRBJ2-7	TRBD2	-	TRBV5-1	TGCGCCAGCAGCGGGCTAGCGGGAGGGAAGAGCTCCTACGAGCAGTACTTC	CASSGLAGGKSSYEQYF
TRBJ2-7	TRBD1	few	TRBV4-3	TGCGCCAGCAGCCAAGGTGGGACAGGGAACTACGAGCAGTACTTC	CASSQGGTGNYEQYF
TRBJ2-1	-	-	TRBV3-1	TGTGCCAGCAGCCAAGATTGGGCCTCCAATGAGCAGTTCTTC	CASSQDWASNEQFF
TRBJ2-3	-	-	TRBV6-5	TGTGCCAGCAGTTACTCTGTGTCACCGAGCACAGATACGCAGTATTTT	CASSYSVSPSTDTQYF
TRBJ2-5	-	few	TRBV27	TGTGCCAGCAATCCCGGCCCCCGGGGGACCCAGTACTTC	CASNPGPRGTQYF
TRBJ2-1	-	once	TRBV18	TGTGCCAGCTCCCCACTTCAAGATCAACTCGGGGGTGAGCAGTTCTTC	CASSPLQDQLGGEQFF
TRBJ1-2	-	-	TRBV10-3	TGTGCCATCAGCGGGACGGTCTATGGCTACACCTTC	CAISGTVYGYTF
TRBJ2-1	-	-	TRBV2	TGTGCCAGCAGCTCTGGGCAGACCTCTGAGCAGTTCTTC	CASSSGQTSEQFF
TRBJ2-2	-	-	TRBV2	TGTGCCAGCAGTCCCACGGGGGATGGCACCGGGGAGCTGTTTTTT	CASSPTGDGTGELFF
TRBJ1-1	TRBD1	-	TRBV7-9	TGTGCCAGCAGCTTATACGCCACCTCGGCAGGGGGGAACACTGAAGCTTTCTTT	CASSLYATSAGGNTEAFF
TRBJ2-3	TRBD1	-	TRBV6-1	TGTGCCAGCCGAACGAGCACAGGGGCAGATACGCAGTATTTT	CASRTSTGADTQYF
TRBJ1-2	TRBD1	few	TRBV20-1	TGCAGTGCTGGACAGGGGACCACTTATGGCTACACCTTC	CSAGQGTTYGYTF
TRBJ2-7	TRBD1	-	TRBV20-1	TGCAGTGCTAGAGAGGGCCAGGGGGTATTCGAGCAGTACTTC	CSAREGQGVFEQYF
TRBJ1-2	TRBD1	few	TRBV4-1	TGCGCCAGCAGCCAAGTCGGCGGGACAGACGCGACGGGCTACACCTTC	CASSQVGGTDATGYTF
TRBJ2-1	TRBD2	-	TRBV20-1	TGCAGTGCTAGAAAGCGGGGAACCTACAATGAGCAGTTCTTC	CSARKRGTYNEQFF
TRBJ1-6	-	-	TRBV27	TGTGCCAGCACCCATGCACCTGAGCGTTCACCCCTCCACTTT	CASTHAPERSPLHF
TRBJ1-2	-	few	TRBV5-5	TGTGCCAGCAGCTTGGTAGGCAGGGAGAATGGCTACACCTTC	CASSLVGRENGYTF
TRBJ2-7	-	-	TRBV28	TGTGCCAGCAGAACCACCCCTGACGGTTACGAGCAGTACTTC	CASRTTPDGYEQYF
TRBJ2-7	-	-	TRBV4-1	TGTGCCAGCAGCTTAGATGGGGACTCCTACGAGCAGTACTTC	CASSLDGDSYEQYF
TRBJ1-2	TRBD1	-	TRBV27	TGTGCCAGCAGTTTGGGGGACAGGGTGGGTCTTAACTATGGCTACACCTTC	CASSLGDRVGLNYGYTF
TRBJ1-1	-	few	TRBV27	TGTGCCAGCAGTCCCCACGGGGTGAACACTGAAGCTTTCTTT	CASSPHGVNTEAFF
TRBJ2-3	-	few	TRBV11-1	TGTGCCAGCACCCCGGACTCTCACACAGATACGCAGTATTTT	CASTPDSHTDTQYF
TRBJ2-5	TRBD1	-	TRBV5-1	TGCGCCAGCAGCTTGGGCAGGGGGCCCCGAGAGACCCAGTACTTC	CASSLGRGPRETQYF
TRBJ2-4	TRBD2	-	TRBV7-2	TGTGCCAGCAGCCCTAGCGGGGGACACTACAAGCAGTACTTC	CASSPSGGHYKQYF
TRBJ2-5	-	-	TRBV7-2	TGTGCCAGCAGCGACTCCGGGACTTACCAAGAGACCCAGTACTTC	CASSDSGTYQETQYF
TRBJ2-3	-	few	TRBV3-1	TGTGCCAGCAGCCAAGCGGGACGGCGCACAGATACGCAGTATTTT	CASSQAGRRTDTQYF
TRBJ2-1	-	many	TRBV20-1	TGCAGTGCTAGCGGGGGCTCCTACAATGAGCAGTTCTTC	CSASGGSYNEQFF
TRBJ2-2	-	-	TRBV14	TGTGCCAGCAGCCATCGAGGGGTGGTGTTTTCCGGGGAGCTGTTTTTT	CASSHRGVVFSGELFF
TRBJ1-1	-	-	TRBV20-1	TGCAGTGCTAGAAGTTCCGGTGAAGCTTTCTTT	CSARSSGEAFF
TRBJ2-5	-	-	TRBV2	TGTGCCAGCAGAGAACAGAGTTTCCAAGAGACCCAGTACTTC	CASREQSFQETQYF
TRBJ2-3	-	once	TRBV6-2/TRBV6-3	TGTGCCAGCAGAGGAAGGACACCTTACACAGATACGCAGTATTTT	CASRGRTPYTDTQYF
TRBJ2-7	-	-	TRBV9	TGTGCCAGCAGCGTAGAGGTCAGCTCCTACGAGCAGTACTTC	CASSVEVSSYEQYF
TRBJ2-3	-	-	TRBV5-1	TGCGCCAGCAGCGACGACAAGTACACAGATACGCAGTATTTT	CASSDDKYTDTQYF
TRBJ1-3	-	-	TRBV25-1	TGTGCCAGCAGTGAATTGGGGGAAACTGAAAACACCATATATTTT	CASSELGETENTIYF
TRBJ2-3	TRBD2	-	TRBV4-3	TGCGCCAGCAGCCAAGACGTCGGGGGGGATACGCAGTATTTT	CASSQDVGGDTQYF
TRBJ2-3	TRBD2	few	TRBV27	TGTGCCAGCAGTTCCGGACTAGCGGGAGGGGAAACAGATACGCAGTATTTT	CASSSGLAGGETDTQYF
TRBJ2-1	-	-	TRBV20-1	TGCAGTGCTAGTTTAAAAAGGGAGCAGTTCTTC	CSASLKREQFF
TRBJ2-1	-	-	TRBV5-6	TGTGCCAGCAGCTCCCGAGGACGCCTAGGTGAGCAGTTCTTC	CASSSRGRLGEQFF
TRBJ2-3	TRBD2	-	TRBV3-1	TGTGCCAGCAGCCATGACAGAGAGCGGGAGGGCACAGATACGCAGTATTTT	CASSHDREREGTDTQYF
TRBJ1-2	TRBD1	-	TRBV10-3	TGTGCCTCCTCCGGGACAGGGGGCGGTTATGGCTACACCTTC	CASSGTGGGYGYTF
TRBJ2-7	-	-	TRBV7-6	TGTGCCAGCAGCTTATCAGGGGCAAGAGTCTACGAGCAGTACTTC	CASSLSGARVYEQYF
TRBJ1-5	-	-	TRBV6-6	TGTGCCAGCAGTTTGGGACACCTGTATAGCAATCAGCCCCAGCATTTT	CASSLGHLYSNQPQHF
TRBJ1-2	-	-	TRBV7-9	TGTGCCAGCAGCAAAATCCCTTGGTTTGCTATGGATGGCTACACCTTC	CASSKIPWFAMDGYTF
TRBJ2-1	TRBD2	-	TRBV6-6	TGTGCCAGCAGTTACGCACTAGCGGGGGGCCATAATGAGCAGTTCTTC	CASSYALAGGHNEQFF
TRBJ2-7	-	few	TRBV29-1	TGCAGCGTCGCCGAGATTGGCAACGAGCAGTACTTC	CSVAEIGNEQYF
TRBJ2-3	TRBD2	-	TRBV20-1	TGCAGTGCTAGAAGCCCAGCGGGAGCAGAAGATACGCAGTATTTT	CSARSPAGAEDTQYF